This T cell receptor (beta chain) was observed in a study of T cells in Graves' hyperthyroidism and ophthalmopathy. Looking at the study overall: Blood was drawn when the patient was first diagnosed and still untreated.

This clonotype was detected a few times. Hyperthyroidism had been newly diagnosed in patients aged 18 to 65, and its duration was under 2 months. It was over 9.5 ml of fresh peripheral blood that supplied the PBMCs. The V end lost 3 bases, the J end lost 3 bases, and 20 bases lay between the germline ends. The CDR3 extends over 17 amino acids. Amplification of TCR beta CDR3 regions was performed using RNA transcripts as template. First-round RT-PCR with HTBI primers amplified the TCR CDR3 region. TCRdb fed the multiplex PCR reads into MiXCR, producing one record per CDR3 protein. The sample yields 350,000 to 500,000 distinct CDR3 sequences, roughly an eighth seen once.

The gene calls are TRBV12-3 or TRBV12-4 and TRBJ1-1; a possible D gene is TRBD1 (5 bases). The specimen sequenced was blood. The source is a woman under 30 with Graves' hyperthyroidism. CDR3 amino acids: CASSFGGWGREDTEAFF. The DNA for the CDR3 is TGTGCCAGCAGTTTCGGCGGGTGGGGCAGGGAGGACACTGAAGCTTTCTTT.